This T cell receptor beta chain was identified in a study of blood T cell repertoires in COVID-19. Study overall: T cells, B-cell-depleted T cells, or PBMCs provided the cDNA or gDNA that served as material.

Looked up from germline, CDR1 is SGHTA and CDR2 is FQGTGA. This CDR3 has 15 residues. The J segment lost 5 bases and the V segment lost 4 bases, leaving 8 bases of the junction unmatched. In the original processing: Estimation of nucleated cell counts relied on the amplification of reference gene primers. TCRdb's copy holds only in-frame clones and misses some; the assay was immunoSEQ multiplex PCR. Clone size and V and J calls were adopted from that table, with D and trimming inferred from the DNA. Seen here are over 300,000 clones, more than 70% observed once, and the top ten hold approximately 1.2%.

The material sequenced was peripheral blood. The TCR comes from a man aged 40-49 years with acute or convalescent COVID-19. The rearrangement links TRBV7-3 to TRBJ2-5; 9 nucleotides line up with TRBD1. CDR3 DNA sequence: TGTGCCAGCAGCTCTGGACAGGGGCGAGGGGAGACCCAGTACTTC. Translation: CASSSGQGRGETQYF.